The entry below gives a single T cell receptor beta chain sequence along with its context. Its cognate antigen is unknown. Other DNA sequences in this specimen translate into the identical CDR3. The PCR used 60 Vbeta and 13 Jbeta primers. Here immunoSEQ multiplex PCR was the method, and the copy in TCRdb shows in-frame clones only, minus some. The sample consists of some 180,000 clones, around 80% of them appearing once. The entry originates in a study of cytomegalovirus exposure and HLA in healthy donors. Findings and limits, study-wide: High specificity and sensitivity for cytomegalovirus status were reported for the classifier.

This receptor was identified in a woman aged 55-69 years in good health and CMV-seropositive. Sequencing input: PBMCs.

The CDR3 sequence is CASSLAAGAYNEQFF. CDR3 nucleotide sequence: TGCGCCAGCAGCTTGGCCGCGGGGGCCTACAATGAGCAGTTCTTC. The chain recombines TRBV5-1 with TRBJ2-1; 7 bases align to TRBD2. CDR1 is SGHRS, CDR2 YFSETQ, per germline. V lost 0 bases, J lost 2 bases, and 2 bases stayed unmatched. CDR3 length equals 15 residues.